The present TCR beta chain was sequenced within a study of blood T cell repertoires in COVID-19. Study overall: Acute and convalescent COVID-19 specimens originated in the United States, Italy and Spain. PBMCs, B-cell-depleted T cells, or T cells provided the cDNA or gDNA that made up the material.

CDR1 is LGHNA and CDR2 is YNFKEQ in the germline V gene. The CDR3 is 15 residues long. Trimming left V 3 bases short and J 2 bases short, with 14 bases between. Per the original methods: Scientists estimated how many nucleated cells there were by amplifying reference gene primers. Assay: immunoSEQ multiplex PCR; the TCRdb copy retains only in-frame clones and omits some. That table gives V, J and clone size, and the DNA gave D and trimming. Of 250,000 to 300,000 clones listed, 75% to 90% were seen once; the top ten hold roughly an eighth. The sequence derives from a woman in her sixties with acute or convalescent COVID-19. The sample comprised peripheral blood. The V and J genes are TRBV4-2 and TRBJ2-7; D is perhaps TRBD1 (5 bases). The CDR3 sequence is CASSHGGQGPYEQYF. The CDR3 DNA follows: TGTGCCAGCAGCCACGGTGGTCAGGGTCCCTACGAGCAGTACTTC.